The TCR beta chain described here comes from a study of beta chain features in type 1 diabetes. This clone was counted between two and nine times. Sequenced material consisted of expressed TCRB transcripts (all of the isolated RNA was reverse transcribed). Profiling relied on immunoSEQ multiplex PCR, and the TCRdb table lists in-frame clones only, not all of them. The sample records almost 250,000 clones, roughly 13% being singletons. CDR1 is SQVTM and CDR2 is ANQGSEA in the germline V gene. The V end lost 4 bases, the J end lost 4 bases, and 10 bases lay between the germline ends. This CDR3 comprises 12 residues.

Sequenced: naive CD4+ T cells from blood. This chain joins TRBV29-1 and TRBJ1-2; D remains ambiguous. This clonotype was sampled from a woman aged 40 to 50 in good health. CDR3 in amino acids: CSVAPGFYGYTF. The CDR3 coding sequence is TGCAGCGTTGCTCCGGGGTTCTATGGCTACACCTTC.